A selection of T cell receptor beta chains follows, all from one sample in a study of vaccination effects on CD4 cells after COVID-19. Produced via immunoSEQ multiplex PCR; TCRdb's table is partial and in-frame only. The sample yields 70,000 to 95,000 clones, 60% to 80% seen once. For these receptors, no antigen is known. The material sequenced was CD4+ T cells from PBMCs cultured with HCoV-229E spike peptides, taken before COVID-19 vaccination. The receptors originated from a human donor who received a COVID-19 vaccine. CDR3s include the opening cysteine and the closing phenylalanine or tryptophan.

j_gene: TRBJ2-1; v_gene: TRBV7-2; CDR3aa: CASSSTERGWGQFF
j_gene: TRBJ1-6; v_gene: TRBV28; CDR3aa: CASSLGNSPLHF
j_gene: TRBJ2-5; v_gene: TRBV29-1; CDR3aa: CSVDFEGQETQYF
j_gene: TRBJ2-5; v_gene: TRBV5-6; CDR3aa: CASSLASHRETQYF
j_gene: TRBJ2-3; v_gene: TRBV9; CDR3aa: CASSVRSGGADTQYF
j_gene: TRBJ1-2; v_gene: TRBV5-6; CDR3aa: CASSLDGQTRGYTF
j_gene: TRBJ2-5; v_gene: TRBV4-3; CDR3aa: CASSQGGLEKTQYF
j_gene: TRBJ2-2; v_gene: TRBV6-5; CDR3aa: CASSRDSRHTGELFF
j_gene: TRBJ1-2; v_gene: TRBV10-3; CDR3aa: CAISETGLGGYTF
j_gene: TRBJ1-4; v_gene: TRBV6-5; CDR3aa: CASSLLGGTNEKLFF
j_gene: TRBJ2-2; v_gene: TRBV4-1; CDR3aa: CASSPRVGEGTGELFF
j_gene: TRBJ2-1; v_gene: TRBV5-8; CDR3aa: CASSSSGLPRDEQFF
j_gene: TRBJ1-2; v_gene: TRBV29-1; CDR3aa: CSVEETGVGDGYTF
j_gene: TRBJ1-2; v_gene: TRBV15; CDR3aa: CATSRDLGVGYTF
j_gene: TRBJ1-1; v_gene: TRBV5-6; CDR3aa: CASSLAWRGLDTEAFF
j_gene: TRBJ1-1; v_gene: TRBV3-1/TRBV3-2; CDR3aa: CASSQPGRNTEAFF
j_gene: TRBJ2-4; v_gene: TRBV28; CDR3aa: CASSLLGGGVAKNIQYF
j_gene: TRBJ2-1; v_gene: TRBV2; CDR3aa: CASSDRLAGGNEQFF
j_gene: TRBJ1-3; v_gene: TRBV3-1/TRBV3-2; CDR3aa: CASSQRRSGNTIYF
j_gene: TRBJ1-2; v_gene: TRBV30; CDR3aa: CAYSISNYGYTF
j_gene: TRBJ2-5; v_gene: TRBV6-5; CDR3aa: CASSLGGRETQYF
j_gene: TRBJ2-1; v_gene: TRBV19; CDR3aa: CASSSIQRTGVGDSEQFF
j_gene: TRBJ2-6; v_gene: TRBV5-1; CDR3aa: CASSLSGQGRANVLTF
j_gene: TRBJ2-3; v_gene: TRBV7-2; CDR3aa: CASSSSQADTQYF
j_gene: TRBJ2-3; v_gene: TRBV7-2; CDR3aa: CASSPRASGGAWGDTQYF
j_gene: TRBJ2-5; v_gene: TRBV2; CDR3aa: CASSVVRTETQYF
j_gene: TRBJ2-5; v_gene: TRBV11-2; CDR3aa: CASSLFRRQETQYF
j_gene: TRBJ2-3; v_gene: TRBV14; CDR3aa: CASTRDSTDTQYF
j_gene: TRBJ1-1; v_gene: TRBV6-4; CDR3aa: CASSRQEGTEAFF
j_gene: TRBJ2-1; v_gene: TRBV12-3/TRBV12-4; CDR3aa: CASSRNTGNEQFF
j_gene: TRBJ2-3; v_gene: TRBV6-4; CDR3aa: CASKKAGSDVDTQYF
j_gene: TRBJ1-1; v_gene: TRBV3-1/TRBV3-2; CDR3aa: CASSLSRVGTEAFF
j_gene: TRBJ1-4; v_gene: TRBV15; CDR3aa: CATSRGGAGDEKLFF
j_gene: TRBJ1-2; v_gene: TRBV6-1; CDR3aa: CASSDLWTDYGYTF
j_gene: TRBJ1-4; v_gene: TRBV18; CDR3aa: CASSFGGLPNEKLFF
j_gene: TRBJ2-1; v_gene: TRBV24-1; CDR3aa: CATSERDPYKLNYNEQFF
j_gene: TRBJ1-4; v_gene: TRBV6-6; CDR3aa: CASSPNLGAPPPTNEKLFF
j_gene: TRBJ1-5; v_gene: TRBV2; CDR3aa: CASSEAGRRGINQPQHF
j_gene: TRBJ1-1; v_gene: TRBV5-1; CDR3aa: CASSLGSREAFF
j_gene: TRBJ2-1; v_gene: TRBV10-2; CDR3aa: CASSQGSGGRSSYNEQFF
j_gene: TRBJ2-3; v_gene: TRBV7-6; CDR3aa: CASSLGPSGTTDTQYF
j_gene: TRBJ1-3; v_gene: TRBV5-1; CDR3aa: CASSPGSGNTIYF
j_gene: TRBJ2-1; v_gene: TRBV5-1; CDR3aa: CASSLAGTSGYNEQFF
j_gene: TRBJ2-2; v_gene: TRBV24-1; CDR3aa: CATSDSQGAVTGELFF
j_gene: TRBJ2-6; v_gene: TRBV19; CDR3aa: CASSINRERVSGANVLTF
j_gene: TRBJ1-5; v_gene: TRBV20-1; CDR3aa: CSASDRQNGQPQHF
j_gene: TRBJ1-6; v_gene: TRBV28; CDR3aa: CASGGGYNSPLHF
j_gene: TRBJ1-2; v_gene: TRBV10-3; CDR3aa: CAISESGAGGYTF